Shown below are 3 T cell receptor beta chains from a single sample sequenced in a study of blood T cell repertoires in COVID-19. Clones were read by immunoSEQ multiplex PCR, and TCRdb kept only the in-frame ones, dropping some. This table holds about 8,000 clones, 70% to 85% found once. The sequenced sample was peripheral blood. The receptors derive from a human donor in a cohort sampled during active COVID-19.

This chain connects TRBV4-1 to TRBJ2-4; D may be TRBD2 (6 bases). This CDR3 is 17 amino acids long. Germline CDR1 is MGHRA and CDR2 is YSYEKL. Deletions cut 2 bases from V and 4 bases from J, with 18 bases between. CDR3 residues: CASSQPLEGYMKNIQYF. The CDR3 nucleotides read TGCGCCAGCAGCCAACCCCTGGAGGGTTATATGAAAAACATTCAGTACTTC.

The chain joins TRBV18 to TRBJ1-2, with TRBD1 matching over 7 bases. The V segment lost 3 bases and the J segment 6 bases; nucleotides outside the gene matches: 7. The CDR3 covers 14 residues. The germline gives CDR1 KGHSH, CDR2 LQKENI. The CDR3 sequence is CASSPTGNRNGYTF. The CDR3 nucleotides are TGTGCCAGCTCACCGACAGGGAATAGAAATGGCTACACCTTC.

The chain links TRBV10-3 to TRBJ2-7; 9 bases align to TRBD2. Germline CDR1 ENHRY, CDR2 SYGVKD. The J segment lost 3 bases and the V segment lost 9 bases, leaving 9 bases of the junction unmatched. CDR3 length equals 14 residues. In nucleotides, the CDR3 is TGTGCCATACCGCTAGCGGGACTACACTACGAGCAGTACGTC. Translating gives CAIPLAGLHYEQYV.